The clone carrying this TCR beta chain was observed once. Profiled with immunoSEQ multiplex PCR; TCRdb holds only in-frame clones, not every one. The table lists 2.3 million or so clones, 85% to 95% of them singletons, with under 0.45% in the top ten. This record comes from a study of shared clonotypes between healthy human individuals. Overall study context: For every donor, three CD4 naive, three CD4 memory, two CD8 naive and one CD8 memory plates were used.

Germline V lookup: CDR1 LGHNA, CDR2 YNFKEQ. This CDR3 region has 14 residues. Trimming left V 4 bases short and J 2 bases short, with 11 bases between. This TCR was recovered from a man between 18 and 35 years old in good health. Some clones in this sample may be carry-over from other donors' samples. V is TRBV4-2 and J is TRBJ1-2; D gene ambiguous. Sequencing used naive CD4+ T cells from PBMCs. The sample's subset: CD45RA+ positively selected. The CDR3 DNA reads TGTGCCAGCAGCCCGGACGGAGACAACTATGGCTACACCTTC. Translating it yields CASSPDGDNYGYTF.